Each of the 20 T cell receptor beta chains below was sequenced from the same sample in a study of blood T cell repertoires in COVID-19. Here immunoSEQ multiplex PCR was the method, and the copy in TCRdb shows in-frame clones only, minus some. The table has more than 100,000 clones, roughly 80% seen once; the top ten hold about 17%. Material: peripheral blood. The receptor set was obtained from a woman aged 50 to 60 with acute or convalescent COVID-19.

The chain has TRBV27 and TRBJ2-7; 9 positions match TRBD1. The CDR3 length is 15 residues. The germline V gene encodes CDR1 MNHEY and CDR2 SMNVEV (reference sequence). V dropped 0 bases and J dropped 3; count of bases not matched to a gene: 3. The CDR3 reads CASSLSRGQGYEQYF. For the CDR3, the DNA is TGTGCCAGCAGTTTATCACGGGGACAGGGCTACGAGCAGTACTTC.

The rearrangement links TRBV7-8 to TRBJ2-1, with 10 bases lining up with TRBD1. Germline lookup yields CDR1 SGHVS and CDR2 FQNEAQ. The CDR3 runs 16 residues. With 2 bases clipped from V and 9 bases from J, the junction kept 10 bases outside the gene matches. The CDR3, as DNA: TGTGCCAGCAGCTTAAAGTGGGGACAGGGGTCTTTTGAGCAGTTCTTC. Amino acid sequence: CASSLKWGQGSFEQFF.

V usage is TRBV9 and J usage is TRBJ1-6; D might be TRBD1 (5 bases). Germline-derived CDR1 and CDR2 are SGDLS and YYNGEE. V lost 1 base and J 1 base, leaving 6 bases between the germline ends. The CDR3 length is 15 residues. CDR3 protein: CASSVQGSYNSPLHF. DNA of the CDR3: TGTGCCAGCAGCGTACAGGGATCCTATAATTCACCCCTCCACTTT.

The chain joins TRBV6-5 to TRBJ1-1; D remains ambiguous. The V and J ends lost 7 bases and 4 bases respectively, with 13 bases between them. The CDR3 is 13 residues long. From germline, CDR1 is MNHEY and CDR2 SVGAGI. The CDR3 DNA reads TGTGCCAGCAAAGGACTTGAGGGCACTGAAGCTTTCTTT. This sequence encodes CASKGLEGTEAFF.

The chain carries TRBV11-3 and TRBJ2-3; 7 bases are a match to TRBD2. The CDR3 length is 15 residues. V shed 5 bases, J shed 3 bases, and the junction held 8 bases outside the gene matches. CDR1 and CDR2 (germline): SGHNT, YENEEA. CDR3 in DNA: TGTGCCAGCAGCCTAGCGGCCCACGGGACAGATACGCAGTATTTT. Amino acids: CASSLAAHGTDTQYF.

The rearrangement joins TRBV27 to TRBJ2-7; D gene unclear. The CDR3 sequence is 14 residues long. The germline gives CDR1 MNHEY, CDR2 SMNVEV (reference sequence). V shed 0 bases and J shed 0 bases, with 6 bases lying between them. CDR3 protein: CASSLSESSYEQYF. CDR3 bases: TGTGCCAGCAGTTTATCGGAGAGCTCCTACGAGCAGTACTTC.

This clone was counted only a few times. The rearrangement uses TRBV30 and TRBJ1-2; D is uncertain. CDR1 and CDR2 from the germline V gene are GTSNPN and SVGIG (reference sequence). The CDR3 is made up of 14 amino acids. V lost 1 base, J lost 4 bases, and 13 bases lay in between. The CDR3 region has the DNA TGTGCCTGGAGTGGTAACGGACTTACCTATGGCTACACCTTC. Its protein product is CAWSGNGLTYGYTF.

This chain connects TRBV2 to TRBJ2-3, with TRBD2 matching over 10 bases. CDR1 is SNHLY and CDR2 is FYNNEI in the germline V gene. With V trimmed by 6 bases and J by 2 bases, 5 bases remained unmatched. CDR3 size: 15 residues. CDR3 region: CASSLSGGPTDTQYF. CDR3 in DNA: TGTGCCAGCAGCCTTAGCGGGGGGCCCACAGATACGCAGTATTTT.

The chain recombines TRBV19 with TRBJ1-5; TRBD1 matches at 7 bases. Per germline, CDR1 LNHDA and CDR2 SQIVND (reference sequence). Trimming removed 4 bases from V and 7 bases from J; junction bases left unmatched: 10. This CDR3 has 15 amino acids. The CDR3 DNA sequence: TGTGCCAGTAGTACAACAGGGGATGGCAGGCAGCCCCAGCATTTT. As protein: CASSTTGDGRQPQHF.

As to this clone: The DNA is left out, because the CDR3 cannot be placed on it with certainty; the CDR3 is given as TCRdb lists it. The V and J genes are TRBV21-1 and TRBJ1-5. TRBV21-1 is designated a pseudogene. The CDR3 comprises 17 residues, both ends counted. The CDR3 sequence is CASSFGDGSYSNQPQHF.

This rearrangement joins TRBV29-1 to TRBJ1-2; the match to TRBD1 covers 7 bases. The germline CDR1 and CDR2 sequences are SQVTM and ANQGSEA. The trim removed 4 bases at V and 1 base at J, leaving 3 bases unmatched. The CDR3 contains 13 residues. The CDR3 spells CSVGDRNNYGYTF. CDR3 nucleotide sequence: TGCAGCGTTGGGGACAGAAATAACTATGGCTACACCTTC. The entire variable domain, with the rest obtained from reference TRBV29-1 and TRBJ1-2, is as follows: SAVISQKPSRDICQRGTSLTIQCQVDSQVTMMFWYRQQPGQSLTLIATANQGSEATYESGFVIDKFPISRPNLTFSTLTVSNMSPEDSSIYLCSVGDRNNYGYTFGSGTRLTVV.

V usage is TRBV5-4 and J usage is TRBJ2-6; 8 positions agree with TRBD1. The CDR3 consists of 17 residues. In germline, CDR1 is SGHNT, CDR2 YYREEE (reference sequence). The trim removed 4 bases at V and 4 bases at J, leaving 10 bases unmatched. The CDR3 DNA is TGTGCCAGCAGCACAGGACAGGGTGCATTGGGGGCCAACGTCCTGACTTTC. Translating gives CASSTGQGALGANVLTF. Looking up the rest from reference TRBV5-4 and TRBJ2-6 gives the full variable domain: ETGVTQSPTHLIKTRGQQVTLRCSSQSGHNTVSWYQQALGQGPQFIFQYYREEENGRGNFPPRFSGLQFPNYSSELNVNALELDDSALYLCASSTGQGALGANVLTFGAGSRLTVL.

The chain employs TRBV5-1 and TRBJ1-4; D is uncertain. Trimming left V 1 base short and J 0 bases short, with 10 bases between. The germline gives CDR1 SGHRS, CDR2 YFSETQ. The length of the CDR3 is 16 residues. The CDR3 DNA is TGCGCCAGCAGCTTGAATCAGGCTGCAACTAATGAAAAACTGTTTTTT. Translated, it gives CASSLNQAATNEKLFF.

V and J are TRBV4-2 and TRBJ1-2, with D possibly being TRBD1 (5 bases). V dropped 0 bases and J dropped 8 bases, with 16 bases sitting between them. The CDR3 spans 15 residues. The V gene's germline CDR1 is LGHNA and CDR2 YNFKEQ. The CDR3 loop is CASSQEMGRGAGYTF. CDR3 DNA sequence: TGTGCCAGCAGCCAAGAAATGGGGAGGGGTGCGGGCTACACCTTC.

V and J are TRBV5-1 and TRBJ2-1, with a tentative D call TRBD2 (6 bases). The germline gives CDR1 SGHRS, CDR2 YFSETQ. With 4 bases removed from V and 6 bases from J, the gap between germline ends came to 20 bases. The CDR3 is 16 residues long. This chain's CDR3 is CASSPRGIVGGNEQFF. CDR3 DNA sequence: TGCGCCAGCAGCCCCCGGGGGATTGTCGGGGGCAATGAGCAGTTCTTC.

The CDR3 nucleotides are TGTGCCAGCAGCTTGGAGGCAGGGAACGGCTACACCTTC. This translates into CASSLEAGNGYTF. This chain joins TRBV5-8 and TRBJ1-2, with a tentative D call TRBD1 (5 bases). Germline V gene sequence: CDR1 SGHTS, CDR2 YDEGEE. The CDR3 contains 13 residues. V was clipped by 0 bases and J by 8 bases, with 11 bases between them.

The chain carries TRBV5-1 and TRBJ2-3; perhaps TRBD1 as D (5 bases). With 0 bases removed from V and 0 bases from J, the gap between germline ends came to 11 bases. CDR1 is SGHRS, CDR2 YFSETQ, per germline. The CDR3 contains 16 residues. The CDR3 protein is CASSLATDTSTDTQYF. The DNA of the CDR3 is TGCGCCAGCAGCTTGGCCACGGACACTAGCACAGATACGCAGTATTTT. Full variable domain (remainder filled in from reference TRBV5-1 and TRBJ2-3): KAGVTQTPRYLIKTRGQQVTLSCSPISGHRSVSWYQQTPGQGLQFLFEYFSETQRNKGNFPGRFSGRQFSNSRSEMNVSTLELGDSALYLCASSLATDTSTDTQYFGPGTRLTVL.

V is TRBV9 and J is TRBJ2-1; 11 bases line up with TRBD2. Germline V gene lookup returns CDR1 SGDLS and CDR2 YYNGEE. The CDR3 extends over 16 amino acids. V lost 0 bases and J lost 6; bases outside the gene matches: 5. In DNA form, the CDR3 reads TGTGCCAGCAGCGTAGGACTAGCGGGGACAGTCAATGAGCAGTTCTTC. Protein sequence: CASSVGLAGTVNEQFF.

This clone was counted a single time. The rearrangement joins TRBV4-1 to TRBJ2-3, with TRBD1 as a possible D gene (6 bases). Trimming cost V 0 bases and J 4 bases, with 11 bases left between them. This CDR3 is 15 amino acids long. Per the germline V gene, CDR1 is MGHRA and CDR2 is YSYEKL. The CDR3 DNA reads as TGCGCCAGCAGCCAAGACAGGGGAAGGGCAGATACGCAGTATTTT. It codes for CASSQDRGRADTQYF.

The rearrangement links TRBV12-3 or TRBV12-4 to TRBJ2-7, with D maybe TRBD1 (5 bases). There are 13 residues in the CDR3. The V and J ends lost 3 bases and 3 bases respectively, with 9 bases between them. The CDR3 coding sequence is TGTGCCAGCAGTTTTGACAGAAACTACGAGCAGTACTTC. Its translation is CASSFDRNYEQYF.